A selection of T cell receptor beta chains follows, all from one sample in a study of T cell responses to AZD1222 COVID-19 vaccine. Measured with immunoSEQ multiplex PCR; TCRdb has only the in-frame clones, and not every one. The sample yields roughly 30,000 clones, approximately 80% seen once. The sequencing used peripheral blood, collected 28 days after the second AZD1222 dose. The receptors were sampled from an adult who received the AZD1222 COVID-19 vaccine. Each CDR3 is given with its conserved first and last residue. The D gene is left open where the match is weak.

CASSLQGINTEAFF	TRBV5-4	TRBJ1-1	-
CASSQYNEQFF	TRBV6-7	TRBJ2-1	-
CASSLFRDYLNTDTQYF	TRBV5-4	TRBJ2-3	TRBD2
CASSQDPIQGEGATNEKLFF	TRBV4-2	TRBJ1-4	TRBD1
CASSDLQGQPQHF	TRBV6-4	TRBJ1-5	-
CASSQDRVNTQYF	TRBV4-3	TRBJ2-3	-
CAWSVTVSPTDTQYF	TRBV30	TRBJ2-3	-
CASRDSNQPQHF	TRBV28	TRBJ1-5	-
CASSLAVNEQFF	TRBV5-1	TRBJ2-1	-
CASSSTGGSDQPQHF	TRBV19	TRBJ1-5	TRBD1
CAWSEGSANEKLFF	TRBV30	TRBJ1-4	-
CASRPRDRGYGYTF	TRBV6-5	TRBJ1-2	TRBD1
CASSSGRGGEKLFF	TRBV9	TRBJ1-4	-
CASSTPYRGAVDTQYF	TRBV27	TRBJ2-3	TRBD1
CASSRTHRWGNTIYF	TRBV6-5	TRBJ1-3	-
CATSDFPGSSYNEQFF	TRBV24-1	TRBJ2-1	-
CAWSGNSKNQPQHF	TRBV30	TRBJ1-5	-
CASSPSTDTQYF	TRBV10-1	TRBJ2-3	-
CASSLGDRGPSDTQYF	TRBV7-9	TRBJ2-3	TRBD1
CASSQGQGARETQYF	TRBV4-1	TRBJ2-5	TRBD1
CAISATAAAGNTIYF	TRBV10-3	TRBJ1-3	-
CASSGQGNEAFF	TRBV9	TRBJ1-1	TRBD1
CAIKVTDGNTIYF	TRBV10-3	TRBJ1-3	-
CASSYSNGGNQPQHF	TRBV6-2/TRBV6-3	TRBJ1-5	-
CATSRDQSGTIYF	TRBV15	TRBJ1-3	-
CASSPSEQDHSPLHF	TRBV18	TRBJ1-6	-
CASREEPRQGYTEAFF	TRBV7-8	TRBJ1-1	TRBD1
CASSSWSQGTGELFF	TRBV7-6	TRBJ2-2	-
CASSYGVSTDTQYF	TRBV6-6	TRBJ2-3	-
CSAPSYNEQFF	TRBV20-1	TRBJ2-1	-
CASSFGTGYNEQFF	TRBV7-2	TRBJ2-1	TRBD1
CASSFLLEQYF	TRBV28	TRBJ2-7	-
CASSHPRGEKLFF	TRBV4-3	TRBJ1-4	-
CASSSDRGMGGYTF	TRBV6-5	TRBJ1-2	TRBD1
CASRGQQNQPQHF	TRBV6-5	TRBJ1-5	-
CASSCNLRDRVGNEQFF	TRBV6-8	TRBJ2-1	TRBD1
CASSFPGQGKRAEAFF	TRBV5-6	TRBJ1-1	TRBD1
CASSPTGTKGSTEAFF	TRBV10-1	TRBJ1-1	-
CASSLLAGGPRDTQYF	TRBV5-1	TRBJ2-3	TRBD2
CASSPINNYGYTF	TRBV5-6	TRBJ1-2	-
CSVDPELGYGYTF	TRBV29-1	TRBJ1-2	-
CASSPASNLNQPQHF	TRBV7-2	TRBJ1-5	-
CASSPESGRASGANVLTF	TRBV6-2/TRBV6-3	TRBJ2-6	-
CASSLGGLAPNEQFF	TRBV5-1	TRBJ2-1	TRBD2
CASSLNSGNTIYF	TRBV5-1	TRBJ1-3	-
CSGSGTSGTETQYF	TRBV29-1	TRBJ2-5	TRBD2
CASSSRDRGNTEAFF	TRBV5-1	TRBJ1-1	-
CASSMSSGNSRDTQYF	TRBV19	TRBJ2-3	TRBD2
CASSSPGQPSYEQYF	TRBV3-1/TRBV3-2	TRBJ2-7	TRBD1
CASSEGGASSYEQYF	TRBV10-2	TRBJ2-7	-
CASSNNIAGDGSGELFF	TRBV18	TRBJ2-2	TRBD2
CASSFYEVAFF	TRBV12-3/TRBV12-4	TRBJ1-1	-
CASSQLRGGTNIQYF	TRBV14	TRBJ2-4	TRBD2
CASSPLGQGKAKNIQYF	TRBV18	TRBJ2-4	TRBD1
CASSPRVTGELFF	TRBV11-3	TRBJ2-2	-
CASSQDRKTNEKLFF	TRBV4-1	TRBJ1-4	-
CATSRDVGKGSDTQYF	TRBV15	TRBJ2-3	-
CASSSRDRGTEAFF	TRBV6-5	TRBJ1-1	TRBD1
CASSVRSSGGTLQETQYF	TRBV9	TRBJ2-5	TRBD2
CASSPNGLYEQYF	TRBV18	TRBJ2-7	-